This T cell receptor (beta chain) stems from a study of T cell responses to AZD1222 COVID-19 vaccine (dated by TCRdb to about 2021). The study in broad terms: A total of around 240 trial participants underwent TCR sequencing, of whom 207 had received two doses of AZD1222 and 26 had received two doses of the MenACWY control vaccine. Trial participants were enrolled by age into subgroups of 18-55, 56-69 and 70-plus years, and 148, 28 and 57 TCR-sequenced participants, respectively, were included in these subgroups. Results and caveats for the whole study, not just this receptor: A significant rise in spike-specific TCR breadth and depth was observed after two AZD1222 doses relative to day 0 and relative to MenACWY recipients. Conclusions about previously exposed vaccinees were limited because only a handful of AZD1222 recipients were SARS-CoV-2 seropositive at baseline. The vaccine-associated CD4 TCRs covered the entire spike protein, and the dominant responses fell in regions 160-218 and 743-854. The 56-69-year group was small, and its depth increase did not reach significance, likely because of low power. Most participants were white British and females outnumbered males, and the authors suggested that clonal diversity may have been underestimated. Because no day 14 peak-response samples were available, the repertoires could be characterized only after the peak T cell response. Nearly half of unique spike-specific TCRs reportedly recognized epitopes outside regions mutated in the B.1.351 and B.1.1.7 variants.

What this sample's time point label stands for: baseline before first vaccination. Vaccinee samples came from UK trials COV001 and COV002, including a single-blind randomized controlled phase 2/3 trial of AZD1222 (ChAdOx1 nCoV-19) in healthy adults. For TCRbeta chain sequencing, PBMC samples from trial participants were taken at day 0 and at day 28 after the second dose. Comment on this clone: Its antigen remains undetermined.

The CDR3 regions of human TCRbeta chains were analyzed by immunosequencing. The original pipeline was this. TCRs in the repertoires were compared against a reference library of SARS-CoV-2-specific TCRs that had been generated with the MIRA antigen-specificity platform. Breadth meant the fraction of unique TCRs that were SARS-CoV-2-associated, whereas depth meant the fraction of total T cells that were SARS-CoV-2-associated. Using the MIRA data, every spike-specific TCR was mapped to the spike region that the TCR reacted to and assigned to either a CD4 or a CD8 class. Log10-transformed breadth and depth values were compared by one-way ANOVA with Sidak's multiple comparisons tests. Not all clones reach the TCRdb copy of this immuneACCESS table, which keeps in-frame sequences only. Checked studies attribute under half of the gap to unresolved V genes and leave the rest unexplained. V and J calls and clone size are as listed in that table; D and trimming were resolved from the DNA. The data table for this sample lists over 120,000 clones. The ten largest clonotypes hold roughly 2% of the sample.

Sequenced: peripheral blood. The sequence came from an adult in good health.

The CDR3 reads CASSHGDRGSGYTF. The nucleotide sequence reads as follows: TGTGCCAGCAGCCACGGGGACAGGGGTAGTGGCTACACCTTC. The V and J genes are TRBV4-2 and TRBJ1-2, with 10 junctional bases fitting TRBD1. The germline V gene yields LGHNA for CDR1 and YNFKEQ for CDR2. The CDR3 contains 14 residues, cysteine and phenylalanine counted. The only DNA kept is the CDR3, 42 bases in frame from the first base. Germline trimming: 3 bases from V, 7 bases from J; junction bases outside gene matches: 5.